This note documents a single TCR beta chain sequence. Its antigen is as yet unknown. The data were taken from a study of CD8 T cells in ankylosing spondylitis. Study observations and caveats: A TCR beta motif of fewer than 10 highly homologous variants seemed to mark ankylosing spondylitis blood. Disease-linked clones reportedly concentrated significantly in matched ankylosing spondylitis synovial fluid. As for the disease-linked clones, they showed a CD8+ phenotype and occurred at relatively low frequencies in peripheral blood.

TCRdb analysed the 5' RACE reads with MiXCR anew, one entry per CDR3 protein. Counted here are under 450,000 distinct CDR3 sequences, 20% to 25% occurring once; the ten biggest clones make up about 12%. This CDR3 has 13 residues. CDR1 and CDR2 from the germline V gene are GTSNPN and SVGIG (reference sequence). V was trimmed by 0 bases and J by 8 bases, leaving 11 bases between them. The sequenced sample was blood, either unsorted or a sorted T cell fraction (not recorded which). This sequence joins TRBV30 and TRBJ2-1, with TRBD1 as a possible D gene (7 bases). The receptor was isolated from a male donor with ankylosing spondylitis or in good health (not recorded which). The CDR3: CAWSVGGGDEQFF. CDR3 DNA: TGTGCCTGGAGTGTAGGAGGGGGCGATGAGCAGTTCTTC.